Listed below are T cell receptor beta chains from one sample, sequenced in a study of OX40 agonist ivuxolimab in advanced cancers. Data came from immunoSEQ multiplex PCR; TCRdb stores just in-frame clones and leaves some out. The table has some 130,000 clones, 85% to 95% seen once. This material consisted of CD4+ or CD8+ T cells sorted from blood, taken in a trial of the OX40 agonist ivuxolimab. These receptors were collected from an adult with an advanced solid tumor such as melanoma, head and neck, liver or kidney cancer. Both conserved end residues are part of each CDR3. Each record gives: D gene, clone size, V gene, J gene, CDR3 protein, CDR3 DNA. The D gene is left open where the match is weak. Where a row states a size, it is once, few, many or the class of an expanded clone; other rows omit it.

NA,NA,TRBV5-6,TRBJ2-1,CASSPPWGDEQFF,TGTGCCAGCAGCCCGCCGTGGGGGGATGAGCAGTTCTTC
NA,NA,TRBV9,TRBJ1-1,CASSLTGLGAQGTEAFF,TGTGCCAGCAGCTTGACGGGGCTGGGGGCTCAGGGGACTGAAGCTTTCTTT
TRBD1,NA,TRBV5-4,TRBJ2-3,CASSLGQGADTQYF,TGTGCCAGCAGTTTGGGACAGGGCGCAGATACGCAGTATTTT
NA,NA,TRBV27,TRBJ2-7,CASSLFAGSEISYEQYF,TGTGCCAGCAGTTTATTCGCGGGTTCGGAGATTTCCTACGAGCAGTACTTC
NA,once,TRBV4-2,TRBJ1-6,CASSQDRPNSPLHF,TGTGCCAGCAGCCAAGACAGGCCAAATTCACCCCTCCACTTT
TRBD1,NA,TRBV5-1,TRBJ1-2,CASSPDRAGINGYTF,TGCGCCAGCAGCCCGGACAGGGCGGGTATTAACGGCTACACCTTC
TRBD1,NA,TRBV2,TRBJ1-5,CASRRQGVLNQPQHF,TGTGCCAGCAGGAGACAGGGGGTCTTAAATCAGCCCCAGCATTTT
NA,NA,TRBV6-5,TRBJ1-2,CASSYSGFGVYGYTF,TGTGCCAGCAGTTACTCAGGGTTTGGGGTTTATGGCTACACCTTC
NA,NA,TRBV10-1,TRBJ1-1,CASSLDKGSPCTEAFF,TGCGCCAGCAGCTTAGATAAGGGTTCCCCCTGCACTGAAGCTTTCTTT
NA,NA,TRBV19,TRBJ1-5,CASGTGFQPQHF,TGTGCCAGCGGGACCGGTTTTCAGCCCCAGCATTTT
NA,NA,TRBV5-1,TRBJ2-1,CASSPPMGLPNEQFF,TGCGCCAGCAGCCCACCCATGGGACTCCCCAATGAGCAGTTCTTC
TRBD2,NA,TRBV6-5,TRBJ2-5,CASSTSGGDQETQYF,TGTGCCAGTTCAACTAGCGGGGGCGACCAAGAGACCCAGTACTTC
NA,NA,TRBV18,TRBJ2-5,CASSPRHGQETQYF,TGTGCCAGCTCACCGAGACACGGCCAAGAGACCCAGTACTTC
NA,NA,TRBV7-2,TRBJ1-1,CASSFSRGMNTEAFF,TGTGCCAGCAGCTTTAGTCGGGGCATGAACACTGAAGCTTTCTTT
NA,NA,TRBV29-1,TRBJ1-5,CSVGGLNSNQPQHF,TGCAGCGTTGGGGGACTGAATAGCAATCAGCCCCAGCATTTT
NA,once,TRBV28,TRBJ2-1,CASLSGGAGNEQFF,TGTGCCAGCTTATCAGGGGGGGCGGGTAATGAGCAGTTCTTC
NA,NA,TRBV7-2,TRBJ2-7,CASSPRDGSYEQYF,TGTGCCAGCAGCCCGCGGGACGGCTCCTACGAGCAGTACTTC
NA,NA,TRBV7-9,TRBJ2-1,CASRLSTYSYNEQFF,TGTGCCAGCAGATTGAGTACCTACTCCTACAATGAGCAGTTCTTC
NA,NA,TRBV10-3,TRBJ1-1,CAISESMGRGNTEAFF,TGTGCCATCAGTGAGTCGATGGGCAGAGGGAACACTGAAGCTTTCTTT
TRBD1,NA,TRBV19,TRBJ2-1,CASSIEGKGAINEQFF,TGTGCCAGTAGTATAGAGGGGAAGGGGGCAATCAATGAGCAGTTCTTC
NA,NA,TRBV6-6,TRBJ1-1,CASSSPGALQAFF,TGTGCCAGCAGTTCCCCGGGGGCTTTACAAGCTTTCTTT
NA,NA,TRBV7-8,TRBJ2-3,CASSHLIKNTQYF,TGTGCCAGCAGCCATCTCATCAAGAATACGCAGTATTTT
TRBD1,NA,TRBV12-5,TRBJ2-7,CASGLVRDREYEQYF,TGTGCTAGTGGTTTGGTCAGGGACAGGGAATATGAGCAGTACTTC
TRBD2,NA,TRBV9,TRBJ2-3,CASSASGGGTDTQYF,TGTGCCAGCAGCGCTAGCGGGGGGGGCACAGATACGCAGTATTTT
NA,NA,TRBV7-2,TRBJ2-5,CASSLMRTQYF,TGTGCCAGCAGCTTAATGAGGACCCAGTACTTC
TRBD1,NA,TRBV5-4,TRBJ1-5,CASSPQGDLNQPQHF,TGTGCCAGCAGCCCCCAGGGGGACCTCAATCAGCCCCAGCATTTT
TRBD1,NA,TRBV28,TRBJ2-2,CASSPGGAGTGELFF,TGTGCCAGCAGTCCAGGGGGCGCGGGCACCGGGGAGCTGTTTTTT
TRBD1,NA,TRBV7-9,TRBJ1-4,CASSLGDRDREKLFF,TGTGCCAGCAGCTTAGGGGACAGGGATCGGGAAAAACTGTTTTTT
TRBD2,NA,TRBV4-3,TRBJ2-3,CASSQAAAGGGTDTQYF,TGCGCCAGCAGCCAAGCGGCGGCGGGAGGGGGCACAGATACGCAGTATTTT
NA,NA,TRBV7-2,TRBJ2-5,CASSLSSDKETQYF,TGTGCCAGCAGCTTGTCCTCAGACAAAGAGACCCAGTACTTC
TRBD2,NA,TRBV19,TRBJ2-7,CASRPGTSGRREQYF,TGTGCCAGTAGACCAGGGACTAGCGGGAGGCGCGAGCAGTACTTC
NA,NA,TRBV27,TRBJ1-3,CASSSLYRTGNTIYF,TGTGCCAGCAGTTCGTTGTACAGGACTGGAAACACCATATATTTT
NA,NA,TRBV15,TRBJ2-2,CATSRDRSRDRARELFF,TGTGCCACCAGCAGAGATCGATCCCGGGACCGGGCCCGGGAGCTGTTTTTT
NA,NA,TRBV7-9,TRBJ1-2,CASSSNGYTF,TGTGCCAGCAGCTCGAATGGCTACACCTTC
TRBD1,NA,TRBV18,TRBJ1-2,CASSPTGQGGLDYTF,TGTGCCAGCTCACCAACCGGACAGGGAGGGTTAGACTACACCTTC
TRBD1,NA,TRBV7-9,TRBJ2-7,CASSQRWDRWDEQYF,TGTGCCAGCAGCCAGAGATGGGACAGGTGGGACGAGCAGTACTTC
TRBD1,NA,TRBV4-3,TRBJ2-7,CASSPASGTGTYEQYF,TGCGCCAGCAGCCCAGCTTCCGGGACAGGGACCTACGAGCAGTACTTC
NA,NA,TRBV19,TRBJ1-1,CASSLQGVGNTEAFF,TGTGCCAGTAGTCTACAGGGCGTCGGGAACACTGAAGCTTTCTTT
NA,NA,TRBV7-9,TRBJ1-1,CASNPGRYPLGDTEAFF,TGTGCCAGCAACCCGGGACGCTACCCCCTTGGGGACACTGAAGCTTTCTTT
TRBD2,NA,TRBV14,TRBJ2-7,CASSLGGTPDYEQYF,TGTGCCAGCAGCCTCGGGGGGACGCCAGACTACGAGCAGTACTTC
TRBD1,NA,TRBV7-2,TRBJ1-4,CASSLGGQDEKLFF,TGTGCCAGCAGCTTAGGCGGACAGGATGAAAAACTGTTTTTT